The clone carrying this T cell receptor beta chain was found a few times. The antigen is unknown. The sample is drawn from a study of T cell repertoires in cytomegalovirus infection. Study summary: Public TCR beta signatures indicated both CMV infection and matching HLA type.

Study-wide points: HLA-C-restricted CMV clonotypes gave the most frequent clonotype in two of eight donors. Identification of carriers of CMV plus the relevant HLA was achieved through cumulative public TCR beta family frequency.

TCRdb re-called the reads through MiXCR, storing one row per CDR3 protein. The sample yields hundreds of thousands of distinct CDR3 sequences, 17% seen once. The TCR comes from a human donor in good health (CMV status not recorded). Some clones in this sample may be carry-over from other donors' samples. The sample was PBMCs.

This CDR3 reads CASSPQLGWYEQYF. The CDR3 DNA is TGTGCCAGCAGTCCTCAGTTGGGCTGGTACGAGCAGTACTTC. This chain joins TRBV6-5 and TRBJ2-7; D is unresolved. Germline lookup yields CDR1 MNHEY and CDR2 SVGAGI. The V end lost 5 bases, the J end lost 4 bases, and 15 bases lay between the germline ends. The length of the CDR3 is 14 residues.